This T cell receptor (beta chain) was documented in a study of blood T cell repertoires in COVID-19. Study-level information: T cells, B-cell-depleted T cells, or PBMCs supplied cDNA or gDNA.

Per the original methods: From reference gene primer amplification, estimates of nucleated cell counts were derived. Only in-frame clones appear in the TCRdb table, and some are missing; sequencing was by immunoSEQ multiplex PCR. V and J calls and clone size are as listed in that table; D and trimming were resolved from the DNA. The data contain more than 85,000 clones, approximately 91% of them singletons. The CDR3 has 14 amino acids. Trimming at V came to 2 bases and at J to 6 bases, leaving 3 bases not matched to a gene. Germline V lookup: CDR1 MNHEY, CDR2 SVGAGI. The sequencing sample was made of peripheral blood. The gene calls are TRBV6-5 and TRBJ2-1; the match to TRBD2 covers 8 bases. The sequence was collected from a woman aged 60 to 75 with acute or convalescent COVID-19. The CDR3 loop is CASSYRTSSNEQFF. The DNA for the CDR3 is TGTGCCAGCAGTTACCGGACTAGCTCCAATGAGCAGTTCTTC.